Listed below are T cell receptor beta chains from one sample, sequenced in a study of cytomegalovirus exposure and HLA in healthy donors. The repertoire was sequenced with immunoSEQ multiplex PCR; TCRdb's copy has only in-frame clones and lacks some. The sample lists tens of thousands of clones; approximately 97% were seen once. Sequenced input: PBMCs. The receptor source for this set is a man younger than 30 in good health and CMV-seronegative. Both conserved end residues are part of each CDR3. D genes are given only for firm matches. Size values are once, few and many counts, or a class for expanded clones, and some rows have none.

clone size: .
D gene: TRBD1
V gene: TRBV9
J gene: TRBJ2-5
CDR3 protein: CASSLQPGQGQETQYF
CDR3 DNA: TGTGCCAGCAGCCTCCAACCGGGACAGGGGCAAGAGACCCAGTACTTC

clone size: .
D gene: TRBD2
V gene: TRBV5-6
J gene: TRBJ2-7
CDR3 protein: CASSSGLAGSHSYEQYF
CDR3 DNA: TGTGCCAGCAGTTCGGGACTAGCGGGATCACACTCCTACGAGCAGTACTTC

clone size: once
D gene: .
V gene: TRBV20-1
J gene: TRBJ2-1
CDR3 protein: CSARVLGEQFF
CDR3 DNA: TGCAGTGCTAGAGTACTAGGTGAGCAGTTCTTC

clone size: .
D gene: TRBD1
V gene: TRBV6-4
J gene: TRBJ2-7
CDR3 protein: CASSYGQGASEQYF
CDR3 DNA: TGTGCCAGCAGCTACGGACAGGGGGCATCCGAGCAGTACTTC

clone size: .
D gene: .
V gene: TRBV19
J gene: TRBJ1-1
CDR3 protein: CASSIEGRANTEAFF
CDR3 DNA: TGTGCCAGTAGTATAGAGGGCAGGGCGAACACTGAAGCTTTCTTT

clone size: .
D gene: TRBD2
V gene: TRBV6-1
J gene: TRBJ2-5
CDR3 protein: CASIFGTSGRETQYF
CDR3 DNA: TGTGCCAGCATTTTCGGGACTAGCGGGAGAGAGACCCAGTACTTC

clone size: .
D gene: .
V gene: TRBV5-8
J gene: TRBJ1-5
CDR3 protein: CASSFTGGGNQPQHF
CDR3 DNA: TGTGCCAGCAGCTTTACCGGGGGAGGCAATCAGCCCCAGCATTTT

clone size: once
D gene: TRBD1
V gene: TRBV7-9
J gene: TRBJ1-6
CDR3 protein: CASRSGQGDNSPLHF
CDR3 DNA: TGTGCCAGCAGGTCGGGACAGGGGGACAATTCACCCCTCCACTTT

clone size: .
D gene: .
V gene: TRBV11-2
J gene: TRBJ2-5
CDR3 protein: CASSLLEVLTQYF
CDR3 DNA: TGTGCCAGCAGCTTACTGGAGGTCTTGACCCAGTACTTC

clone size: .
D gene: .
V gene: TRBV11-2
J gene: TRBJ1-2
CDR3 protein: CASSAQTDYGYTF
CDR3 DNA: TGTGCCAGCAGCGCCCAGACAGACTATGGCTACACCTTC

clone size: .
D gene: TRBD1
V gene: TRBV28
J gene: TRBJ2-7
CDR3 protein: CASRDRAHSYEQYF
CDR3 DNA: TGTGCCAGCAGGGACAGGGCCCACTCCTACGAGCAGTACTTC

clone size: .
D gene: .
V gene: TRBV20-1
J gene: TRBJ2-3
CDR3 protein: CSAHFGDTQYF
CDR3 DNA: TGCAGTGCCCATTTCGGAGATACGCAGTATTTT

clone size: once
D gene: .
V gene: TRBV28
J gene: TRBJ1-2
CDR3 protein: CASSTRPQLYGYTF
CDR3 DNA: TGTGCCAGCAGCACTAGGCCTCAATTATATGGCTACACCTTC

clone size: .
D gene: .
V gene: TRBV27
J gene: TRBJ2-7
CDR3 protein: CASSLSTGEVPYEQYF
CDR3 DNA: TGTGCCAGCAGTTTATCCACAGGGGAGGTCCCCTACGAGCAGTACTTC

clone size: once
D gene: .
V gene: TRBV6-6
J gene: TRBJ1-1
CDR3 protein: CASTLRSEAFF
CDR3 DNA: TGTGCCAGCACCCTCCGGTCTGAAGCTTTCTTT

clone size: .
D gene: TRBD1
V gene: TRBV6-6
J gene: TRBJ1-4
CDR3 protein: CASSYQGVDEKLFF
CDR3 DNA: TGTGCCAGCAGTTATCAGGGGGTGGACGAAAAACTGTTTTTT

clone size: .
D gene: TRBD1
V gene: TRBV2
J gene: TRBJ1-1
CDR3 protein: CASSADRDTEAFF
CDR3 DNA: TGTGCCAGCAGTGCGGACAGGGACACTGAAGCTTTCTTT

clone size: .
D gene: TRBD1
V gene: TRBV28
J gene: TRBJ1-2
CDR3 protein: CASSPTGTGGALGYTF
CDR3 DNA: TGTGCCAGCAGTCCAACCGGGACAGGGGGCGCGTTAGGCTACACCTTC

clone size: .
D gene: TRBD1
V gene: TRBV28
J gene: TRBJ1-4
CDR3 protein: CASSPGQNEKLFF
CDR3 DNA: TGTGCCAGCAGTCCGGGACAGAATGAAAAACTGTTTTTT

clone size: once
D gene: TRBD1
V gene: TRBV10-3
J gene: TRBJ1-2
CDR3 protein: CAITTGQGGYGYTF
CDR3 DNA: TGTGCCATCACCACGGGACAGGGAGGGTATGGCTACACCTTC

clone size: .
D gene: .
V gene: TRBV7-9
J gene: TRBJ2-7
CDR3 protein: CASSSQEDEQYF
CDR3 DNA: TGTGCCAGCAGCTCCCAAGAGGACGAGCAGTACTTC

clone size: .
D gene: .
V gene: TRBV6-5
J gene: TRBJ1-1
CDR3 protein: CASSRTAASGTEAFF
CDR3 DNA: TGTGCCAGCAGTCGGACAGCAGCCTCGGGGACTGAAGCTTTCTTT

clone size: .
D gene: .
V gene: TRBV10-3
J gene: TRBJ1-2
CDR3 protein: CAISAGEGYGYTF
CDR3 DNA: TGTGCCATCAGTGCAGGGGAAGGCTATGGCTACACCTTC

clone size: .
D gene: TRBD1
V gene: TRBV6-6
J gene: TRBJ2-3
CDR3 protein: CASRDRVADTQYF
CDR3 DNA: TGTGCCAGCAGGGACAGGGTAGCAGATACGCAGTATTTT

clone size: .
D gene: .
V gene: TRBV7-9
J gene: TRBJ2-5
CDR3 protein: CASSAASGFRETQYF
CDR3 DNA: TGTGCCAGCAGCGCCGCGTCGGGGTTCAGGGAGACCCAGTACTTC

clone size: .
D gene: .
V gene: TRBV18
J gene: TRBJ2-1
CDR3 protein: CASSSSMGAGAGEQFF
CDR3 DNA: TGTGCCAGCTCATCCTCCATGGGGGCTGGGGCAGGGGAGCAGTTCTTC

clone size: once
D gene: .
V gene: TRBV4-1
J gene: TRBJ2-1
CDR3 protein: CASSQGETSYNEQFF
CDR3 DNA: TGCGCCAGCAGCCAAGGGGAGACCTCCTACAATGAGCAGTTCTTC

clone size: .
D gene: TRBD1
V gene: TRBV9
J gene: TRBJ2-2
CDR3 protein: CASSPTTGYTGELFF
CDR3 DNA: TGTGCCAGCAGCCCAACGACAGGGTATACCGGGGAGCTGTTTTTT

clone size: .
D gene: .
V gene: TRBV6-1
J gene: TRBJ2-1
CDR3 protein: CASSEGGNEQFF
CDR3 DNA: TGTGCCAGCAGTGAAGGAGGGAATGAGCAGTTCTTC

clone size: .
D gene: TRBD1
V gene: TRBV19
J gene: TRBJ1-2
CDR3 protein: CASSIVFLGQDAYGYTF
CDR3 DNA: TGTGCCAGTAGTATAGTGTTTCTCGGACAGGACGCCTATGGCTACACCTTC

clone size: .
D gene: TRBD1
V gene: TRBV7-9
J gene: TRBJ2-3
CDR3 protein: CASSLNPGQGPDTQYF
CDR3 DNA: TGTGCCAGCAGCTTAAATCCGGGACAGGGTCCAGATACGCAGTATTTT

clone size: .
D gene: TRBD2
V gene: TRBV7-6
J gene: TRBJ2-1
CDR3 protein: CASSLTSGRAGEQFF
CDR3 DNA: TGTGCCAGCAGCTTAACGAGCGGGAGGGCCGGTGAGCAGTTCTTC

clone size: .
D gene: .
V gene: TRBV19
J gene: TRBJ2-3
CDR3 protein: CASTLDGSVGDTQYF
CDR3 DNA: TGTGCCAGTACATTAGATGGTAGCGTCGGAGATACGCAGTATTTT

clone size: .
D gene: TRBD1
V gene: TRBV7-9
J gene: TRBJ1-2
CDR3 protein: CASSLHEGQVDYTF
CDR3 DNA: TGTGCCAGCAGCTTACATGAGGGACAGGTCGACTACACCTTC

clone size: .
D gene: .
V gene: TRBV27
J gene: TRBJ2-2
CDR3 protein: CASSLTFDSTGELFF
CDR3 DNA: TGTGCCAGCAGTCTAACCTTCGACAGCACCGGGGAGCTGTTTTTT

clone size: .
D gene: .
V gene: TRBV6-1
J gene: TRBJ2-1
CDR3 protein: CASSEAGKFGWEQFF
CDR3 DNA: TGTGCCAGCAGTGAGGCGGGTAAATTTGGATGGGAGCAGTTCTTC

clone size: .
D gene: TRBD2
V gene: TRBV9
J gene: TRBJ2-1
CDR3 protein: CASSETSGSSYNEQFF
CDR3 DNA: TGTGCCAGCAGCGAGACTAGCGGGAGTAGCTACAATGAGCAGTTCTTC

clone size: .
D gene: TRBD1
V gene: TRBV19
J gene: TRBJ1-2
CDR3 protein: CASSISPTGGYYGYTF
CDR3 DNA: TGTGCCAGTAGTATTTCCCCGACAGGGGGGTACTATGGCTACACCTTC

clone size: .
D gene: .
V gene: TRBV6-1
J gene: TRBJ2-1
CDR3 protein: CASSELGGNEQFF
CDR3 DNA: TGTGCCAGCAGTGAGTTGGGGGGTAATGAGCAGTTCTTC

clone size: .
D gene: .
V gene: TRBV6-6
J gene: TRBJ1-1
CDR3 protein: CASSYHGYTEAFF
CDR3 DNA: TGTGCCAGCAGTTACCACGGGTACACTGAAGCTTTCTTT

clone size: .
D gene: TRBD1
V gene: TRBV6-5
J gene: TRBJ1-4
CDR3 protein: CASSGTGLEKLFF
CDR3 DNA: TGTGCCAGCAGTGGGACAGGGCTAGAAAAACTGTTTTTT

clone size: .
D gene: .
V gene: TRBV11-3
J gene: TRBJ2-3
CDR3 protein: CASSLAGAADTQYF
CDR3 DNA: TGTGCCAGCAGCTTAGCGGGAGCAGCAGATACGCAGTATTTT

clone size: .
D gene: .
V gene: TRBV27
J gene: TRBJ2-2
CDR3 protein: CASSLSGGGELFF
CDR3 DNA: TGTGCCAGCAGTTTATCAGGCGGCGGGGAGCTGTTTTTT

clone size: .
D gene: TRBD1
V gene: TRBV5-1
J gene: TRBJ2-1
CDR3 protein: CASSLAGQGSSEQFF
CDR3 DNA: TGCGCCAGCAGCTTGGCGGGACAGGGAAGCAGTGAGCAGTTCTTC

clone size: .
D gene: .
V gene: TRBV6-5
J gene: TRBJ1-4
CDR3 protein: CASSYGTSREKLFF
CDR3 DNA: TGTGCCAGCAGTTACGGGACAAGTAGGGAAAAACTGTTTTTT

clone size: once
D gene: TRBD1
V gene: TRBV4-2
J gene: TRBJ2-7
CDR3 protein: CASSQGQSRQGVYEQYF
CDR3 DNA: TGTGCCAGCAGCCAAGGCCAATCGCGACAGGGGGTCTACGAGCAGTACTTC

clone size: once
D gene: .
V gene: TRBV6-6
J gene: TRBJ2-7
CDR3 protein: CASSYLSTGSSYEQYF
CDR3 DNA: TGTGCCAGCAGTTACTTATCCACAGGGTCGTCCTACGAGCAGTACTTC

clone size: .
D gene: .
V gene: TRBV18
J gene: TRBJ2-3
CDR3 protein: CASSPGTFRLDTQYF
CDR3 DNA: TGTGCCAGCTCACCCGGGACATTTAGACTAGATACGCAGTATTTT

clone size: once
D gene: .
V gene: TRBV13
J gene: TRBJ2-1
CDR3 protein: CASSGDLNEQFF
CDR3 DNA: TGTGCCAGCAGCGGAGACCTCAATGAGCAGTTCTTC

clone size: .
D gene: .
V gene: TRBV2
J gene: TRBJ2-7
CDR3 protein: CASSEARAVRAYEQYF
CDR3 DNA: TGTGCCAGCAGTGAAGCTCGCGCAGTACGGGCCTACGAGCAGTACTTC

clone size: .
D gene: .
V gene: TRBV4-1
J gene: TRBJ1-1
CDR3 protein: CASSQDFRGNQNTEAFF
CDR3 DNA: TGCGCCAGCAGCCAAGATTTCAGGGGCAATCAGAACACTGAAGCTTTCTTT

clone size: .
D gene: TRBD1
V gene: TRBV6-1
J gene: TRBJ2-7
CDR3 protein: CASNRQGPGYEQYF
CDR3 DNA: TGTGCCAGCAATAGACAGGGGCCGGGATACGAGCAGTACTTC

clone size: .
D gene: .
V gene: TRBV9
J gene: TRBJ2-3
CDR3 protein: CASSLGGSSTDTQYF
CDR3 DNA: TGTGCCAGCAGTCTAGGAGGCTCGAGCACAGATACGCAGTATTTT